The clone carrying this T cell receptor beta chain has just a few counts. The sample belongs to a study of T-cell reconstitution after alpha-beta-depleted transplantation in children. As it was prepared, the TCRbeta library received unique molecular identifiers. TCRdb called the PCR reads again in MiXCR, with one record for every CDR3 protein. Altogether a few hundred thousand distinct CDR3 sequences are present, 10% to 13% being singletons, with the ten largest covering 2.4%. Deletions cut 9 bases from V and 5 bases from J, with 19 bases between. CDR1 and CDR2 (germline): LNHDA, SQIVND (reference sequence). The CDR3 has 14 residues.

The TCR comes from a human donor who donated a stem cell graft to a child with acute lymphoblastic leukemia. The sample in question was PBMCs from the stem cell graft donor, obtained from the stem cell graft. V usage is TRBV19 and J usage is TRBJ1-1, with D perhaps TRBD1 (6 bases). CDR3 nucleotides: TGTGCCAGCTACACTACAGGGTTTTGGACTGAAGCTTTCTTT. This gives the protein CASYTTGFWTEAFF.